What follows are 21 T cell receptor beta chains derived from one specimen sequenced in a study of blood T cell repertoires in COVID-19. Sequenced by immunoSEQ multiplex PCR; TCRdb stores in-frame clones only, minus some. The repertoire has 180,000 or so clones, approximately 89% of them found once; the top ten carry around 7.8%. The source material was peripheral blood. The receptors derive from a woman aged 55-75 years with acute or convalescent COVID-19.

V is TRBV18 and J is TRBJ1-1, with a weak D call TRBD1 (5 bases). The length of the CDR3 is 16 residues. Germline assignment: CDR1 KGHSH and CDR2 LQKENI. The V end lost 6 bases, the J end lost 6 bases, and 23 bases lay between the germline ends. The CDR3 region is CASSAAMGGDLAEAFF. The CDR3 DNA follows: TGTGCCAGCTCCGCCGCGATGGGGGGGGATTTGGCTGAAGCTTTCTTT.

The genes are TRBV18 and TRBJ1-2; D ambiguous. Germline V lookup: CDR1 KGHSH, CDR2 LQKENI. The CDR3 has 15 amino acids. V lost 0 bases, J lost 6 bases, and 14 bases lay in between. CDR3 nucleotides: TGTGCCAGCTCACCACCCGCGACAAGCAATCATGGCTACACCTTC. As protein: CASSPPATSNHGYTF.

The chain has TRBV28 and TRBJ1-3; the D is unclear. CDR3 length equals 14 residues. V lost 5 bases and J 2 bases, leaving 10 bases between the germline ends. From germline, CDR1 is MDHEN and CDR2 SYDVKM. CDR3 sequence: CASSISNPGNTIYF. The DNA for the CDR3 is TGTGCCAGCAGTATTTCCAATCCTGGAAACACCATATATTTT.

J is TRBJ2-1 and V is TRBV5-1, with 9 positions matching TRBD1. Germline CDR1 reads SGHRS; CDR2 reads YFSETQ. This CDR3 has 15 amino acids. The V and J ends lost 3 bases and 5 bases, in that order; junction bases with no gene match: 6. The CDR3: CASSSGTGLHNEQFF. Written as DNA, the CDR3 is TGCGCCAGCAGCTCCGGGACAGGGTTACACAATGAGCAGTTCTTC.

This clone turned up a few times. The genes are TRBV5-1 and TRBJ1-1, with no clear D. Germline values: CDR1 SGHRS, CDR2 YFSETQ. V gave up 2 bases and J gave up 4 bases, with 18 bases separating them. The CDR3 extends over 16 amino acids. CDR3 protein: CASSFEGPGFTTEAFF. CDR3 bases: TGCGCCAGCAGCTTTGAAGGCCCAGGATTCACCACTGAAGCTTTCTTT. The full variable domain, rest sourced from reference TRBV5-1 and TRBJ1-1, is KAGVTQTPRYLIKTRGQQVTLSCSPISGHRSVSWYQQTPGQGLQFLFEYFSETQRNKGNFPGRFSGRQFSNSRSEMNVSTLELGDSALYLCASSFEGPGFTTEAFFGQGTRLTVV.

The rearrangement links TRBV14 to TRBJ1-6; no clear D gene. The CDR3 runs to 12 residues. The V and J ends lost 5 bases and 9 bases respectively, with 8 bases between them. CDR1 is SGHDN, CDR2 FVKESK, per germline. CDR3 coding DNA: TGTGCCAGCAGCTCATCAGGTTCACCCCTCCACTTT. Protein sequence: CASSSSGSPLHF.

The genes are TRBV7-3 and TRBJ1-1; no clear D. Per the germline V gene, CDR1 is SGHTA and CDR2 is FQGTGA. V lost 4 bases, J lost 4 bases, and 7 bases lay in between. The CDR3 is 12 amino acids. CDR3 sequence: CASSWAITEAFF. DNA for the CDR3: TGTGCCAGCAGCTGGGCCATCACTGAAGCTTTCTTT.

This clone has just one count. The V and J genes are TRBV7-9 and TRBJ2-3; D is unresolved. The CDR3 is 12 residues long. Deletions cut 2 bases from V and 5 bases from J, with 5 bases between. Germline-derived CDR1 and CDR2 are SEHNR and FQNEAQ (reference sequence). The CDR3 spells CASSLPGDTQYF. In DNA form, the CDR3 reads TGTGCCAGCAGCTTACCAGGAGATACGCAGTATTTT.

The chain has TRBV6-1 and TRBJ2-3; 7 positions agree with TRBD2. V shed 3 bases, J shed 5 bases, and the junction held 8 bases outside the gene matches. Germline CDR1 reads MNHNS; CDR2 reads SASEGT. This CDR3 is built from 15 residues. The CDR3 DNA is TGTGCCAGCAGTGAGCCCGGACTAGTCATAGATACGCAGTATTTT. This translates into CASSEPGLVIDTQYF.

V gene TRBV6-2 or TRBV6-3 combines with J gene TRBJ2-3; TRBD1 aligns across 9 bases. CDR1 MNHEY and CDR2 SVGEGT come from the germline V gene. This CDR3 has 17 amino acids. Unmatched junction bases numbered 10, after V lost 2 bases and J lost 4 bases. CDR3 nucleotide sequence: TGTGCCAGCAGTTACCCTGGACAGGGGAGGGGGCCAGATACGCAGTATTTT. This encodes CASSYPGQGRGPDTQYF.

V is TRBV7-3 and J is TRBJ2-3; 11 bases agree with TRBD2. Germline V CDR1 and CDR2: SGHTA, FQGTGA. The CDR3 totals 14 residues. The V and J ends lost 8 bases and 2 bases, in that order; junction bases with no gene match: 3. CDR3 nucleotides: TGTGCCAGCGGGACTAGCGGAACCACAGATACGCAGTATTTT. The encoded protein is CASGTSGTTDTQYF. Using reference TRBV7-3 and TRBJ2-3 for the parts outside the CDR3, the full variable domain is GAGVSQTPSNKVTEKGKYVELRCDPISGHTALYWYRQSLGQGPEFLIYFQGTGAADDSGLPNDRFFAVRPEGSVSTLKIQRTERGDSAVYLCASGTSGTTDTQYFGPGTRLTVL.

CDR3 nucleotides: TGTGCTAGTGGTTTGGTCGTGACGGGTAATCAGCCCCAGCATTTT. Protein sequence: CASGLVVTGNQPQHF. This chain joins TRBV12-5 and TRBJ1-5; D gene ambiguous. The V and J ends lost 0 bases and 4 bases respectively, with 10 bases between them. There are 15 residues in the CDR3. Germline V gene lookup returns CDR1 LGHNT and CDR2 FRNRAP.

The chain joins TRBV6-5 to TRBJ1-2; D is ambiguous. CDR3 length: 14 residues. Germline V gives CDR1 MNHEY, CDR2 SVGAGI. V was clipped by 0 bases and J by 4 bases, with 9 bases between them. This CDR3 is CASSYSAQIYGYTF. The CDR3 region has the DNA TGTGCCAGCAGTTACTCGGCACAGATCTATGGCTACACCTTC.

The rearrangement uses TRBV18 and TRBJ2-6; D may be TRBD2 (6 bases). The V and J ends lost 2 bases and 0 bases respectively, with 20 bases between them. The CDR3 is made up of 20 amino acids. Germline-derived CDR1 and CDR2 are KGHSH and LQKENI. CDR3 residues: CASSPVSLAGRGSGANVLTF. The CDR3 DNA reads TGTGCCAGCTCACCAGTGAGCCTGGCAGGGCGGGGCTCTGGGGCCAACGTCCTGACTTTC.

V usage is TRBV19 and J usage is TRBJ2-1, with TRBD2 identical over 7 bases. After removal of 4 bases from V and 2 bases from J, the junction contained 8 bases not matched to a gene. Looked up from germline, CDR1 is LNHDA and CDR2 is SQIVND (reference sequence). The CDR3 length is 16 residues. The DNA of the CDR3 is TGTGCCAGTAGTACTGATAGCGGGCCTGCCTACAATGAGCAGTTCTTC. Translated, it gives CASSTDSGPAYNEQFF.

The V call is TRBV19, the J call TRBJ2-7; D ambiguous. The germline CDR1 and CDR2 sequences are LNHDA and SQIVND (reference sequence). CDR3 length: 12 residues. V was cut by 5 bases and J by 5 bases, with 10 bases left in between. The CDR3 region has the DNA TGTGCCAGTAGTCAGACAAGGAACGAGCAGTACTTC. Amino acids: CASSQTRNEQYF. The full variable domain, with the rest looked up from reference TRBV19 and TRBJ2-7, is DGGITQSPKYLFRKEGQNVTLSCEQNLNHDAMYWYRQDPGQGLRLIYYSQIVNDFQKGDIAEGYSVSREKKESFPLTVTSAQKNPTAFYLCASSQTRNEQYFGPGTRLTVT.

The V call is TRBV28, the J call TRBJ1-1, with D possibly matching TRBD1 (6 bases). CDR1 and CDR2 from the germline V gene are MDHEN and SYDVKM. V shed 6 bases and J shed 0 bases, with 17 bases lying between them. The CDR3 is made up of 16 amino acids. The CDR3 is CASREYRTVMNTEAFF. DNA of the CDR3: TGTGCCAGCAGGGAATACCGGACAGTCATGAACACTGAAGCTTTCTTT.

The chain couples TRBV5-6 to TRBJ2-3; 8 bases are shared with TRBD2. Germline CDR1 is SGHDT and CDR2 is YYEEEE. This CDR3 region has 15 residues. Trimming took 6 bases from V and 0 from J; bases not matched to a gene: 6. CDR3 coding DNA: TGTGCCAGCACCCAATTAGCGGGAAGCACAGATACGCAGTATTTT. Encoded protein: CASTQLAGSTDTQYF.

V usage is TRBV9 and J usage is TRBJ2-5, with 11 bases identical to TRBD2. In germline, CDR1 is SGDLS, CDR2 YYNGEE. With 3 bases clipped from V and 4 bases from J, the junction kept 5 bases outside the gene matches. The CDR3 sequence is 15 residues long. The CDR3 region is CASSGLSGRGETQYF. CDR3 DNA: TGTGCCAGCAGCGGCCTTAGCGGGAGGGGAGAGACCCAGTACTTC. The full variable domain, with the rest looked up from reference TRBV9 and TRBJ2-5, is DSGVTQTPKHLITATGQRVTLRCSPRSGDLSVYWYQQSLDQGLQFLIQYYNGEERAKGNILERFSAQQFPDLHSELNLSSLELGDSALYFCASSGLSGRGETQYFGPGTRLLVL.

The chain uses TRBV5-1 and TRBJ2-1; 7 bases agree with TRBD1. This CDR3 is 13 amino acids long. Trimming at V came to 7 bases and at J to 5 bases, leaving 6 bases not matched to a gene. Germline CDR1 SGHRS, CDR2 YFSETQ. CDR3 in amino acids: CASEDRLNNEQFF. CDR3 in DNA: TGCGCCAGCGAGGACAGGCTAAACAATGAGCAGTTCTTC.

The chain links TRBV2 to TRBJ2-7; D gene uncertain. CDR1 is SNHLY, CDR2 FYNNEI, per germline. CDR3 size: 12 residues. Trimming cost V 0 bases and J 4 bases, with 4 bases left between them. The DNA of the CDR3 is TGTGCCAGCAGTGAAGCGCGGTACGAGCAGTACTTC. Translation: CASSEARYEQYF. The full variable domain, its missing parts supplied by reference TRBV2 and TRBJ2-7, is EPEVTQTPSHQVTQMGQEVILRCVPISNHLYFYWYRQILGQKVEFLVSFYNNEISEKSEIFDDQFSVERPDGSNFTLKIRSTKLEDSAMYFCASSEARYEQYFGPGTRLTVT.